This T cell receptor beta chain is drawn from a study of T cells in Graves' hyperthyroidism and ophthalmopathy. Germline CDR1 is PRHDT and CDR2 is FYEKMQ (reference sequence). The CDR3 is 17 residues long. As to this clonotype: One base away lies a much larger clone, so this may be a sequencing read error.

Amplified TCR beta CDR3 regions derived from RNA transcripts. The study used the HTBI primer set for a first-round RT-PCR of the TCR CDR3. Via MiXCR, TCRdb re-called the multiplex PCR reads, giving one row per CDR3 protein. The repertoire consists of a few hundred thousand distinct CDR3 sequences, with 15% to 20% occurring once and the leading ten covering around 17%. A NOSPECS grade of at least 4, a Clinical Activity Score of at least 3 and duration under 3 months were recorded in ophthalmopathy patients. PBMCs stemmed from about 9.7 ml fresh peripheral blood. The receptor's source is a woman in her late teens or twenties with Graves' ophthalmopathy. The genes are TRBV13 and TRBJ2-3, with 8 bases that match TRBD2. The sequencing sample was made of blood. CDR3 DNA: TGCGCCAGCAGCCGTCCAGAAGCGGGAGAAGGCACAGATTCGCAGTATTTT. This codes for CASSRPEAGEGTDSQYF.